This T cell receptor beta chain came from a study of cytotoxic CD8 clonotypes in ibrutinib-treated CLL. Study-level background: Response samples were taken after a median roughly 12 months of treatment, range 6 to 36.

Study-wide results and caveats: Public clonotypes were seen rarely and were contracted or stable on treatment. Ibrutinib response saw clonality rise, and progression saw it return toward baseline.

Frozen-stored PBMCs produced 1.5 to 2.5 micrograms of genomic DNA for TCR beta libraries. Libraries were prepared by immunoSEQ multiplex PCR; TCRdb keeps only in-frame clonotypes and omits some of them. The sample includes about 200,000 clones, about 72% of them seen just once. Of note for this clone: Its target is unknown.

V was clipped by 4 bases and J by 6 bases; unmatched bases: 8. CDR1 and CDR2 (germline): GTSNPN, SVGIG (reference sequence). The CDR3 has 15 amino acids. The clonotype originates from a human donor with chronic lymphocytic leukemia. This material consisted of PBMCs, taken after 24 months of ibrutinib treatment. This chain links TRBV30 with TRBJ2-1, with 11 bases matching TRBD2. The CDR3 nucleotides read TGTGCCTGGAATCTGAGGACTAGCGGGTTCAATGAGCAGTTCTTC. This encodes CAWNLRTSGFNEQFF.